This T cell receptor (beta chain) was recovered during a study of shared clonotypes between healthy human individuals. General study points: The study found 4.5% to 6% of naive CD4 clonotypes shared across several donors. Clonotypes shared by all four donors outscored non-shared clonotypes in generation probability. Estimated richness values were generally larger in naive subsets than in memory subsets.

The V gene end was trimmed by 8 bases and the J gene end by 3 bases; junction bases not matched to a gene: 3. This CDR3 is built from 13 residues. CDR1 is MDHEN and CDR2 is SYDVKM in the germline V gene. Authors' analysis steps: There were no quality scores in the junction-only immunoSEQ sequences, so filtering differed. Clones were sequenced by immunoSEQ multiplex PCR, and TCRdb holds only the in-frame ones, with some missing. The DNA was the basis for D and trimming; V, J and clone size are from that table. This table holds 2 million to 2.5 million clones, over 90% found once. As to this clone: What it binds is not known.

The sample consisted of naive CD4+ T cells from PBMCs. As to subset: CD45RA+ positively selected. The gene calls are TRBV28 and TRBJ1-2; 10 positions agree with TRBD1. This clonotype was sampled from a man aged 18 to 30 in good health. Some clones in this sample may be carry-over from other donors' samples. The CDR3 here is CASWDRGDYGYTF. The CDR3 DNA reads as TGTGCCAGCTGGGACAGGGGTGACTATGGCTACACCTTC.